Given below is one T cell receptor (beta chain) in context. Its antigen remains unidentified. This sample is part of a study of shared clonotypes between healthy human individuals. In the study overall: The plates for each donor numbered three CD4 naive, three CD4 memory, two CD8 naive and one CD8 memory. Study-wide results and limits: Rarefaction curves obtained for sorted subsets showed sequencing incomplete despite large depth.

Germline V gene lookup returns CDR1 WSHSY and CDR2 SAAADI. The CDR3 has 12 amino acids. Trimming pared 6 bases from V and 5 bases from J, leaving 10 bases between. Naive CD8 cells comprised CD45RO-negative, CCR7-positively selected cells, excluding terminally differentiated effector memory CD45RA+ cells. Every subset's genomic DNA went evenly onto several immunoSEQ plates. Produced via immunoSEQ multiplex PCR; TCRdb's table is partial and in-frame only. The sample has about 2 million clones; about 94% are singletons. Sequencing was done on a sample of naive CD8+ T cells sorted from blood. This chain joins TRBV10-2 and TRBJ1-1; D may be TRBD1 (5 bases). This TCR was sampled from a man younger than 35 in good health. Written as DNA, the CDR3 is TGCGCCAGCAGAAGGGGTGCGACTGAAGCTTTCTTT. Residues: CASRRGATEAFF.